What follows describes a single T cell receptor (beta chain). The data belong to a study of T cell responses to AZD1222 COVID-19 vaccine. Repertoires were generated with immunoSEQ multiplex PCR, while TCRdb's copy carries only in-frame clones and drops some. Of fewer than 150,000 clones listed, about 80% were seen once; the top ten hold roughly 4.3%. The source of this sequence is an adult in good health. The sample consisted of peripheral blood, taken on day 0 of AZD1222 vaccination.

The CDR3 is CASTRGEAEQYF. CDR3 sequence (DNA): TGTGCCAGCACCCGGGGAGAGGCCGAGCAGTACTTC. V and J are TRBV7-9 and TRBJ2-7; TRBD2 is a possible D gene (5 bases). This CDR3 contains 12 residues. Trimming left V 7 bases short and J 6 bases short, with 13 bases between. The germline V gene has CDR1 SEHNR and CDR2 FQNEAQ (reference sequence).